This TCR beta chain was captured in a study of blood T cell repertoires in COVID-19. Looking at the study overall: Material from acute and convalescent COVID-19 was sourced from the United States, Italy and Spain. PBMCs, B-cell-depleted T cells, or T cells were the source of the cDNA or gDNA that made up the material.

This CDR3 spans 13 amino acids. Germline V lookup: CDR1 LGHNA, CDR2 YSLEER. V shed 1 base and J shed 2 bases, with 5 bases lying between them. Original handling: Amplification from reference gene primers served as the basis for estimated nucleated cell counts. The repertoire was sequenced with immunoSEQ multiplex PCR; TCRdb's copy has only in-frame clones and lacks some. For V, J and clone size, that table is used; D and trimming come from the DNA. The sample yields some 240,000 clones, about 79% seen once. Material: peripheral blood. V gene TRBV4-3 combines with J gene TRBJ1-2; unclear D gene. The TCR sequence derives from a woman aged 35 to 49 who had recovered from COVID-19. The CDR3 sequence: CASSQGTNYGYTF. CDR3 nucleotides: TGCGCCAGCAGCCAAGGCACAAACTATGGCTACACCTTC.